Below are 17 T cell receptor beta chains sequenced from a single sample in a study of T-cell memory formation after mild COVID-19. TCRdb reprocessed the 5' RACE reads with MiXCR, giving one entry per CDR3 protein. The sample carries fewer than 350,000 distinct CDR3 sequences, about a sixth recorded once. Sequenced: PBMCs or a T cell subset sorted from them (not recorded which). These TCRs come from a man aged 18-30 years who had mild COVID-19 (a few samples of this study predate the infection). Cell type and time point are not known.

The V call is TRBV28, the J call TRBJ2-7; 8 nucleotides align to TRBD1. Trimming cost V 7 bases and J 0 bases; bases outside gene matches: 11. The CDR3 extends over 16 amino acids. Germline loops: CDR1 MDHEN, CDR2 SYDVKM. In DNA, the CDR3 is TGTGCCAGCAAACCACCCCAGGGGGCAAGCTCCTACGAGCAGTACGTC. Its protein is CASKPPQGASSYEQYV.

The chain has TRBV7-9 and TRBJ2-4, with 7 bases matching TRBD1. Germline-derived CDR1 and CDR2 are SEHNR and FQNEAQ (reference sequence). Unmatched junction bases numbered 9, after V lost 5 bases and J lost 2 bases. CDR3 length: 16 residues. The CDR3 reads CASSHGQVLTKNIQYF. CDR3 nucleotides: TGTGCCAGCAGCCACGGACAGGTCCTAACCAAAAACATTCAGTACTTC.

This rearrangement joins TRBV5-1 to TRBJ2-2, with 9 bases matching TRBD1. V lost 4 bases, J lost 0 bases, and 7 bases stayed unmatched. CDR1 and CDR2 (germline): SGHRS, YFSETQ. The length of the CDR3 is 17 residues. The CDR3: CASSNRDRDANTGELFF. The CDR3 DNA reads TGCGCCAGCAGCAACCGGGACAGGGATGCGAACACCGGGGAGCTGTTTTTT.

J is TRBJ1-5 and V is TRBV6-2 or TRBV6-3; D might be TRBD1 (5 bases). CDR3 length equals 14 residues. V dropped 3 bases and J dropped 5 bases, with 11 bases sitting between them. CDR1 and CDR2 (germline): MNHEY, SVGEGT. The CDR3 bases are TGTGCCAGCAGTTATAGGCAGGGAGATCAGCCCCAGCATTTT. This encodes CASSYRQGDQPQHF.

This chain links TRBV6-6 with TRBJ1-2; maybe TRBD1 (5 bases). Trimming removed 6 bases at V and 0 bases at J, with 17 bases between. The CDR3 loop spans 16 amino acids. Germline CDR1 is MNHNY and CDR2 is SVGAGI (reference sequence). In nucleotides, the CDR3 is TGTGCCAGCAGCCGACGGGGCAGGGCAGCTAACTATGGCTACACCTTC. It yields the protein CASSRRGRAANYGYTF.

CDR3 sequence: CASSGQGGYEQYV. The CDR3, as DNA: TGTGCCAGCAGCGGACAGGGAGGCTACGAGCAGTACGTC. This sequence joins TRBV2 and TRBJ2-7; TRBD1 agrees at 8 bases. The junction had 4 bases not matched to a gene; V was cut back by 6 bases and J by 3 bases. CDR1 and CDR2 from the germline V gene are SNHLY and FYNNEI. The CDR3 sequence is 13 residues long.

This clonotype occurred a few times. The chain carries TRBV3-1 and TRBJ2-7; no firm D call. The V end lost 1 base, the J end lost 5 bases, and 6 bases lay between the germline ends. CDR1 and CDR2 (germline): LGHDT, YNNKEL (reference sequence). This CDR3 region has 12 residues. The CDR3 DNA sequence: TGTGCCAGCAGCCAAGCGCGGAACGAGCAGTACTTC. Amino acid sequence: CASSQARNEQYF.

This clonotype turned up a few times. The chain has TRBV4-3 and TRBJ2-4, with a weak D call TRBD2 (5 bases). Germline CDR1 LGHNA, CDR2 YSLEER. V was shortened by 0 bases and J by 3 bases, with 6 bases between the two germline ends. This CDR3 has 14 amino acids. Here the CDR3 reads CASSQDEGKNIQYF. The CDR3, as DNA: TGCGCCAGCAGCCAAGATGAGGGCAAAAACATTCAGTACTTC.

This clonotype was observed a handful of times. V is TRBV7-9 and J is TRBJ1-2; 11 bases map to TRBD1. Germline V CDR1 and CDR2: SEHNR, FQNEAQ (reference sequence). After removal of 6 bases from V and 2 bases from J, the junction contained 8 bases not matched to a gene. The CDR3 length is 16 residues. CDR3 protein: CASRRQGTGGNYGYTF. The CDR3 DNA reads as TGTGCCAGCAGGCGGCAAGGGACAGGGGGGAACTATGGCTACACCTTC.

This clonotype was recorded at least ten times. The chain is built from TRBV12-3 or TRBV12-4 and TRBJ2-1; 8 positions match TRBD1. Unmatched junction bases numbered 8, after V lost 6 bases and J lost 7 bases. The CDR3 runs 14 residues. CDR3 residues: CASRTDRGWNEQFF. The CDR3 nucleotides are TGTGCCAGCAGGACAGACAGGGGATGGAATGAGCAGTTCTTC.

The chain has TRBV3-1 and TRBJ2-7; D not certain. Germline V gene data show CDR1 as LGHDT and CDR2 as YNNKEL (reference sequence). The CDR3 sequence is 14 residues long. The V and J ends lost 1 base and 1 base respectively, with 8 bases between them. CDR3 sequence reads: CASSQGHSSYEQYF. Here the CDR3 DNA reads TGTGCCAGCAGCCAAGGGCACAGTTCCTACGAGCAGTACTTC.

V gene TRBV11-2 combines with J gene TRBJ1-3; tentatively, D is TRBD1 (6 bases). Germline V gives CDR1 SGHAT, CDR2 FQNNGV. V shed 8 bases and J shed 3 bases, with 17 bases lying between them. This CDR3 has 15 residues. CDR3 coding DNA: TGTGCCAGCTCGACTATACAGGGATTTGGAAACACCATATATTTT. Amino acids: CASSTIQGFGNTIYF.

This chain links TRBV7-2 with TRBJ2-6; no definite D call. The CDR3 covers 15 residues. The V end lost 0 bases, the J end lost 4 bases, and 7 bases lay between the germline ends. Germline V CDR1 and CDR2: SGHTA, FQGNSA. The CDR3 protein is CASSLAVSGANVLTF. The CDR3 region has the DNA TGTGCCAGCAGCTTAGCGGTGAGCGGGGCCAACGTCCTGACTTTC.

This clonotype was detected a few times. CDR3: CASSSGRQGGLSNSPLHF. CDR3 in DNA: TGCGCCAGCAGCTCGGGGAGACAGGGGGGCCTTTCGAATTCACCCCTCCACTTT. The J gene is TRBJ1-6, the V gene TRBV5-1; 9 nucleotides line up with TRBD1. The CDR3 has 18 amino acids. J gave up 7 bases and V 3 bases, and 14 bases lay outside the gene matches. Germline CDR1 and CDR2: SGHRS and YFSETQ.

The DNA of the CDR3 is TGTGCCAGCTCACCTAAAACAGACAATGAGCAGTTCTTC. This encodes CASSPKTDNEQFF. This sequence joins TRBV18 and TRBJ2-1, with no clear D. V was clipped by 3 bases and J by 5 bases, with 8 bases between them. The germline CDR1 and CDR2 sequences are KGHSH and LQKENI. The CDR3 is made up of 13 amino acids.

The table lists this clonotype with a few counts. The junction does not match germline at one end; this may be a read error. This chain links TRBV6-5 with TRBJ1-2; D gene ambiguous. Germline CDR1 MNHEY, CDR2 SVGAGI. The CDR3 has 14 residues. The CDR3 bases are TGTGCCAGCCGTTATAAGACTAGATCCTATGGCTACACCTTC. This sequence encodes CASRYKTRSYGYTF.

The chain links TRBV11-2 to TRBJ2-3; weak D call: TRBD1 (6 bases). V was trimmed by 1 base and J by 0 bases, leaving 11 bases between them. The V gene's germline CDR1 is SGHAT and CDR2 FQNNGV. This CDR3 has 16 amino acids. CDR3 bases: TGTGCCAGCAGCTTAGCAGGGGCAGGAAGCACAGATACGCAGTATTTT. This sequence encodes CASSLAGAGSTDTQYF.